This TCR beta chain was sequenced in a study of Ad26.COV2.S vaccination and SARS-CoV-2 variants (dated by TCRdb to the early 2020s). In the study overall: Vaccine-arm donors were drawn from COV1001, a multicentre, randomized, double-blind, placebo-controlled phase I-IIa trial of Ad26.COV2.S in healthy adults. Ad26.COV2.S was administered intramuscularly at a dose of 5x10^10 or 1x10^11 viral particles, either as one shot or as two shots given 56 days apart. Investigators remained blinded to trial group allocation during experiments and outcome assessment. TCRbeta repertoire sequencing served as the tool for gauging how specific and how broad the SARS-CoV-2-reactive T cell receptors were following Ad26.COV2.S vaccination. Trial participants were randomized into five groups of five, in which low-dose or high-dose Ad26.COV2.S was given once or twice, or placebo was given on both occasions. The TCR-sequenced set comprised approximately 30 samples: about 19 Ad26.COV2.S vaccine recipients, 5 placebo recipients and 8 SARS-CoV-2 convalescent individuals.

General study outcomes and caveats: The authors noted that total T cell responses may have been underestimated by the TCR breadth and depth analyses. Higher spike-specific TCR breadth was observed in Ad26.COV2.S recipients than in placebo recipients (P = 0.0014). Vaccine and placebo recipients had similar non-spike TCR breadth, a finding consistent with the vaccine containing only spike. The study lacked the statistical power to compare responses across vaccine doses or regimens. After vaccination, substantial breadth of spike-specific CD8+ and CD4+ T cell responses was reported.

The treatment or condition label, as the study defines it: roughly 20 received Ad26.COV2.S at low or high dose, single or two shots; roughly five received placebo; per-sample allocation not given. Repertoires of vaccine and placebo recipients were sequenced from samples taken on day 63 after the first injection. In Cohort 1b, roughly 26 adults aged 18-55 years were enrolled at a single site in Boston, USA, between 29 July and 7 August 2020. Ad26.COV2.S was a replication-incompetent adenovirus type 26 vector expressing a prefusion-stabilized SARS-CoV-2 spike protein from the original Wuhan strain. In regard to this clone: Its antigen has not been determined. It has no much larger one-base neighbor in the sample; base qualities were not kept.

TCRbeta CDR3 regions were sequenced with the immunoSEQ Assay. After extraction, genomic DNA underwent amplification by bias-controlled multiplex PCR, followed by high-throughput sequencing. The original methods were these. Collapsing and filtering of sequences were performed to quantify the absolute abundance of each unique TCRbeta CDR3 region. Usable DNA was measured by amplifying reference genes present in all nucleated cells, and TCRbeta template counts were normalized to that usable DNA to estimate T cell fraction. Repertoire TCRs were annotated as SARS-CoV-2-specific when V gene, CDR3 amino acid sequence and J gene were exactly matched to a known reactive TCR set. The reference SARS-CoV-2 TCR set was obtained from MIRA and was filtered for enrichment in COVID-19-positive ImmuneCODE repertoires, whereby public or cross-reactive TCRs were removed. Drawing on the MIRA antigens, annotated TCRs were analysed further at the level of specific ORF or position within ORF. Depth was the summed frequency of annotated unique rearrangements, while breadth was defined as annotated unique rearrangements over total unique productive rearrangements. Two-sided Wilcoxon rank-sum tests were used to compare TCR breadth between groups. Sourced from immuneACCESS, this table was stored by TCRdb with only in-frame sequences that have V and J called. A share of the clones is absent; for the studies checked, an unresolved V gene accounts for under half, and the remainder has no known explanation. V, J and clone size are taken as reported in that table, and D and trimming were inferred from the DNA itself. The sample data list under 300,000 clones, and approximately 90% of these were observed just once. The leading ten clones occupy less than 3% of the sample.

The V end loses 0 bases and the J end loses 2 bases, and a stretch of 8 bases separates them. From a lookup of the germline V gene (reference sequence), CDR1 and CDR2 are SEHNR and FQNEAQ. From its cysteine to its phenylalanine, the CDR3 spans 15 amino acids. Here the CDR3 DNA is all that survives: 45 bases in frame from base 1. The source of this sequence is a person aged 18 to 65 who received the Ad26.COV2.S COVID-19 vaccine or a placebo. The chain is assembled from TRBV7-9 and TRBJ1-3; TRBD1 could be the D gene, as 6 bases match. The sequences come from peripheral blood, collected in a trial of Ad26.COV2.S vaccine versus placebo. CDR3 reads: CASSLARGAGNTIYF. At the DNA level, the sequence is TGTGCCAGCAGCTTAGCCAGGGGAGCTGGAAACACCATATATTTT.